This T cell receptor (beta chain) is from a study of Ad26.COV2.S vaccination and SARS-CoV-2 variants. Treatment described: about 20 received Ad26.COV2.S at low or high dose, single or two shots; 5 received placebo; per-sample allocation not given. Collection of samples fell on day 63 after the first vaccine or placebo injection. This CDR3 region has 12 residues. CDR1 and CDR2 (germline): SQVTM, ANQGSEA. Profiled with immunoSEQ multiplex PCR; TCRdb holds only in-frame clones, not every one. The sample holds about 480,000 clones, 70% to 90% seen once. The V and J genes are TRBV29-1 and TRBJ2-3; 7 bases align to TRBD2. The TCR comes from a person aged 18 to 59 who received the Ad26.COV2.S COVID-19 vaccine or a placebo. Sample: peripheral blood, taken in a trial of Ad26.COV2.S vaccine versus placebo. The CDR3 sequence is CSTRTSSDTQYF. CDR3 nucleotide sequence: TGCAGTACGAGGACTAGTTCAGATACGCAGTATTTT.